These T cell receptor beta chains were read from a single sample in a study of cytomegalovirus exposure and HLA in healthy donors. Produced via immunoSEQ multiplex PCR; TCRdb's table is partial and in-frame only. The data contain about 140,000 clones, 60% to 80% of them singletons. The sequencing input was PBMCs. The receptors come from a man between 35 and 55 years old in good health and CMV-seronegative. The CDR3 runs from the conserved cysteine through the conserved F or W. D genes are given only for firm matches. The size field is filled for only some rows; it gives once, few, many or a size class.

v_gene	j_gene	abundance	len	d_gene	CDR3aa	CDR3nt
TRBV27	TRBJ1-5	-	15	TRBD1	CASSPGQPIRGPQHF	TGTGCCAGCAGCCCGGGACAGCCGATTAGAGGGCCCCAGCATTTT
TRBV18	TRBJ2-3	-	14	TRBD2	CASLPSGRTDTQYF	TGTGCCAGCTTACCTAGCGGGCGCACAGATACGCAGTATTTT
TRBV6-5	TRBJ2-1	once	14	-	CASRRGGAENEQFF	TGTGCCAGCAGGAGAGGGGGAGCGGAAAATGAGCAGTTCTTC
TRBV6-5	TRBJ2-7	few	14	TRBD1	CASSRGQGGYEQYF	TGTGCCAGCAGCCGAGGACAGGGTGGCTACGAGCAGTACTTC
TRBV28	TRBJ2-2	once	12	-	CASSRLGGELFF	TGTGCCAGCAGTCGCCTCGGCGGGGAGCTGTTTTTT
TRBV9	TRBJ2-1	-	15	TRBD2	CASSETSEAYNEQFF	TGTGCCAGCAGCGAGACTAGCGAGGCATACAATGAGCAGTTCTTC
TRBV7-6	TRBJ1-1	-	14	TRBD1	CASSPTGGYTEAFF	TGTGCCAGCAGCCCGACAGGGGGGTACACTGAAGCTTTCTTT
TRBV7-2	TRBJ2-7	-	17	TRBD2	CASSPLAGGPLWSEQYF	TGTGCCAGCAGTCCCTTAGCGGGGGGGCCCCTCTGGTCCGAGCAGTACTTC
TRBV29-1	TRBJ1-1	-	12	-	CSADDRNTEAFF	TGCAGCGCTGATGACAGGAACACTGAAGCTTTCTTT
TRBV2	TRBJ2-5	-	14	TRBD1	CASITRDSQETQYF	TGTGCCAGCATCACCCGGGACAGCCAAGAGACCCAGTACTTC
TRBV18	TRBJ1-2	-	16	TRBD1	CASSPPGTGAIYGYTF	TGTGCCAGCTCACCGCCTGGGACAGGTGCTATCTATGGCTACACCTTC
TRBV5-4	TRBJ1-2	-	15	TRBD1	CASSYLGQGTDGYTF	TGTGCCAGCAGCTACCTAGGACAGGGAACAGATGGCTACACCTTC
TRBV28	TRBJ2-2	once	13	TRBD1	CASDRENTGELFF	TGTGCCAGTGACAGGGAGAACACCGGGGAGCTGTTTTTT
TRBV6-6	TRBJ2-7	-	15	-	CASSPRGAAGHEQYF	TGTGCCAGCAGTCCGCGGGGAGCAGCTGGCCACGAGCAGTACTTC
TRBV20-1	TRBJ1-2	-	11	-	CSAGANYGYTF	TGCAGTGCAGGGGCGAACTATGGCTACACCTTC
TRBV11-2	TRBJ2-7	-	16	TRBD2	CASSWSSGGASYEQYF	TGTGCCAGCAGCTGGAGTAGCGGGGGGGCTTCCTACGAGCAGTACTTC
TRBV27	TRBJ2-6	-	18	-	CASSSPTGPSSGANVLTF	TGTGCCAGCAGTTCGCCGACAGGTCCAAGCTCTGGGGCCAACGTCCTGACTTTC
TRBV7-3	TRBJ1-6	few	15	TRBD1	CASSLSGQGVSPLHF	TGTGCCAGCAGCTTATCGGGACAGGGGGTTTCACCCCTCCACTTT
TRBV19	TRBJ1-2	-	12	-	CASSTLLGGYTF	TGTGCCAGTAGTACCTTACTAGGAGGCTACACCTTC
TRBV15	TRBJ1-5	few	13	-	CATRLLPNQPQHF	TGTGCCACCAGGTTACTCCCCAATCAGCCCCAGCATTTT
TRBV7-3	TRBJ2-5	-	17	TRBD2	CASSPGLAGGNQETQYF	TGTGCCAGCAGCCCCGGGCTAGCGGGGGGTAATCAAGAGACCCAGTACTTC
TRBV30	TRBJ1-2	-	13	-	CAWTLAGAQGYTF	TGTGCCTGGACTCTAGCGGGGGCGCAGGGCTACACCTTC
TRBV7-7	TRBJ1-4	few	14	TRBD1	CASSLGGGVEKLFF	TGTGCCAGCAGCTTAGGAGGGGGCGTTGAAAAACTGTTTTTT
TRBV2	TRBJ2-3	once	15	TRBD1	CASSSRDRVTDTQYF	TGTGCCAGCAGTAGTCGGGACAGGGTCACAGATACGCAGTATTTT
TRBV4-1	TRBJ2-7	-	17	-	CASSQRGGGGRLYEQYF	TGCGCCAGCAGCCAAAGGGGGGGCGGGGGCCGCCTTTACGAGCAGTACTTC
TRBV12-5	TRBJ2-7	-	14	TRBD1	CASGGSRGKYEQYF	TGTGCTAGTGGGGGGAGCAGGGGGAAGTACGAGCAGTACTTC
TRBV7-3	TRBJ1-1	-	14	TRBD1	CASSLGQVNTEAFF	TGTGCCAGCAGCCTGGGACAGGTGAACACTGAAGCTTTCTTT
TRBV5-1	TRBJ2-1	few	13	TRBD2	CASRWGGYNEQFF	TGCGCCAGCAGATGGGGAGGGTACAATGAGCAGTTCTTC
TRBV11-2	TRBJ1-1	-	17	TRBD1	CASRARQGAGFVTEAFF	TGTGCCAGCAGGGCCCGACAGGGGGCGGGGTTTGTGACTGAAGCTTTCTTT
TRBV7-3	TRBJ2-7	-	12	-	CASSLTQGEQYF	TGTGCCAGCAGCTTAACTCAGGGGGAGCAGTACTTC
TRBV6-5	TRBJ1-2	-	15	-	CASSYDRNSNYGYTF	TGTGCCAGCAGTTACGACAGGAATAGTAACTATGGCTACACCTTC
TRBV4-2	TRBJ1-5	-	16	TRBD1	CASSPGTGGGNQPQHF	TGTGCCAGCAGCCCCGGGACAGGGGGAGGCAATCAGCCCCAGCATTTT
TRBV4-1	TRBJ2-2	-	15	-	CASSHPARGTGELFF	TGCGCCAGCAGCCATCCGGCTAGGGGGACCGGGGAGCTGTTTTTT
TRBV25-1	TRBJ2-7	-	13	-	CASSELGSYEQYF	TGTGCCAGCAGTGAATTGGGCAGCTACGAGCAGTACTTC
TRBV28	TRBJ1-1	-	18	-	CASSFAPGGQLKNTEAFF	TGTGCCAGCAGTTTTGCCCCGGGAGGTCAATTGAAGAACACTGAAGCTTTCTTT
TRBV19	TRBJ1-1	-	15	TRBD1	CASSPDQGAGTEAFF	TGTGCCAGTAGTCCCGATCAGGGGGCGGGGACTGAAGCTTTCTTT
TRBV19	TRBJ1-3	-	16	TRBD1	CASGTGRGSSGNTIYF	TGTGCCAGTGGGACAGGCCGGGGATCCTCTGGAAACACCATATATTTT
TRBV6-5	TRBJ1-5	-	14	-	CASSDSGSNQPQHF	TGTGCCAGCAGTGATTCGGGGAGCAATCAGCCCCAGCATTTT
TRBV10-3	TRBJ2-4	-	14	-	CAISDPDQGNIQYF	TGTGCCATCAGTGACCCGGACCAGGGGAACATTCAGTACTTC
TRBV6-4	TRBJ1-1	-	18	-	CASSDQRLTHKMNTEAFF	TGTGCCAGCAGTGATCAGCGACTCACCCATAAAATGAACACTGAAGCTTTCTTT
TRBV6-1	TRBJ1-1	few	14	-	CASARQVMNTEAFF	TGTGCCAGCGCCCGACAGGTAATGAACACTGAAGCTTTCTTT
TRBV12-5	TRBJ1-6	-	15	TRBD1	CASAPTGMYNSPLHF	TGTGCTAGTGCCCCGACAGGGATGTATAATTCACCCCTCCACTTT
TRBV19	TRBJ1-1	once	13	-	CASSIAGATEAFF	TGTGCCAGTAGTATAGCAGGTGCCACTGAAGCTTTCTTT
TRBV14	TRBJ1-1	-	13	-	CASSQRGGTEAFF	TGTGCCAGCAGCCAAAGGGGGGGCACTGAAGCTTTCTTT
TRBV5-1	TRBJ2-3	few	15	TRBD1	CASSPSGGGGDTQYF	TGCGCCAGCAGCCCATCAGGGGGTGGCGGAGATACGCAGTATTTT
TRBV6-5	TRBJ1-3	-	15	-	CASSQFWGAGNTIYF	TGTGCCAGCAGTCAGTTCTGGGGAGCTGGAAACACCATATATTTT